This T cell receptor (beta chain) was documented in a study of blood T cell repertoires in COVID-19. Study context: Samples of COVID-19 (acute and convalescent) were obtained from the United States, Italy and Spain. From T cells, B-cell-depleted T cells, or PBMCs came the material, which was cDNA or gDNA.

Original processing notes: Cell counts per sample came from amplifying reference gene primers. Repertoires were generated with immunoSEQ multiplex PCR, while TCRdb's copy carries only in-frame clones and drops some. Clone size and the V and J calls come from that table; the DNA yielded D and trimming. The repertoire has fewer than 70,000 clones, about 91% of them found once; the top ten carry under 5.5%. The CDR3 contains 20 residues. The sample was peripheral blood. The gene calls are TRBV21-1 and TRBJ2-3; TRBD1 is the table's D call and was not checked against the DNA. TRBV21-1 is an annotated pseudogene. The clonotype comes from a man aged 45-65 years with active COVID-19. The CDR3 spells CASSLRHPGQGISSTDTQYF. CDR3 DNA sequence: TGTGCCAGCAGCTTACGCCATCCGGGACAGGGGATCTCTAGCACAGATACGCAGTATTTT.